This T cell receptor beta chain is from a study of blood T cell repertoires in COVID-19. On the study more broadly: Material from acute and convalescent COVID-19 was sourced from the United States, Italy and Spain.

The table came from immunoSEQ multiplex PCR; TCRdb's copy has only in-frame clones and leaves some out. In the table there are 140,000 to 150,000 clones, less than 90% of which are singletons. V was shortened by 2 bases and J by 1 base, with 8 bases between the two germline ends. Per germline, CDR1 ENHRY and CDR2 SYGVKD. CDR3 size: 14 residues. The chain employs TRBV10-3 and TRBJ1-2; a possible D gene is TRBD1 (5 bases). Specimen: peripheral blood. The clonotype originates from a human donor in a cohort sampled during active COVID-19. Here the CDR3 reads CAISESQGNYGYTF. CDR3 in DNA: TGTGCCATCAGTGAGAGCCAGGGTAACTATGGCTACACCTTC.